This entry is about one T cell receptor (beta chain). The junction does not match germline at one end; this may be a read error. This specimen includes other DNA sequences encoding the same CDR3. The sample is drawn from a study of Tregs in tolerant kidney transplant recipients. Assay: immunoSEQ multiplex PCR; the TCRdb copy retains only in-frame clones and omits some. Counted here are tens of thousands of clones, over 75% occurring once; the ten biggest clones make up 3.8%. Recipients received nonmyeloablative bone marrow transplants from related graft donors, with transient mixed chimerism. Unstimulated regulatory T cells (CD4+CD25+CD127-), CD4+CD25- non-regulatory cells, CD4 and CD8 cells were FACS-sorted from thawed PBMCs. Germline CDR1 is SGHRS and CDR2 is YFSETQ. CDR3 size: 15 residues.

The starting material was CD4+ T cells from blood (PBMCs), obtained 6 months after the transplant. The chain couples TRBV5-1 to TRBJ2-5; TRBD2 aligns across 8 bases. The sequence derives from a human patient who received a combined kidney and bone marrow transplant. Some T cells may trace back to the graft donor. The CDR3 is CASSLASVAGETQYF. The CDR3 region has the DNA TGTGCCAGCAGCTTGGCCTCGGTAGCGGGGGAGACCCAGTACTTC.